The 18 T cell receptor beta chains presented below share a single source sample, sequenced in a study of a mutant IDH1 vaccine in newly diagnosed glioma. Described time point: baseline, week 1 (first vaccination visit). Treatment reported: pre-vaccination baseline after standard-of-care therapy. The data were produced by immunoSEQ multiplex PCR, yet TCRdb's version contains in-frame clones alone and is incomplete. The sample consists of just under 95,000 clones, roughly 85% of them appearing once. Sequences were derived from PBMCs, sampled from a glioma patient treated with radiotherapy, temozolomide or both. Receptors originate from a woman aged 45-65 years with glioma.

The CDR3 protein is CITDSNTEAFF. Written as DNA, the CDR3 is TGCATAACCGACTCGAACACTGAAGCTTTCTTT. The gene calls are TRBV29-1 and TRBJ1-1; D ambiguous. This CDR3 comprises 11 residues. Germline assignment: CDR1 SQVTM and CDR2 ANQGSEA.

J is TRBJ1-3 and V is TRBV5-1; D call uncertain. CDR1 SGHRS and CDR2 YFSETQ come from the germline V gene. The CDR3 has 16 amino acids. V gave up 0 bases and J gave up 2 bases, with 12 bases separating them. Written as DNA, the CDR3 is TGCGCCAGCAGCTTGGAAATGGGAGCTACTGGAAACACCATATATTTT. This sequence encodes CASSLEMGATGNTIYF.

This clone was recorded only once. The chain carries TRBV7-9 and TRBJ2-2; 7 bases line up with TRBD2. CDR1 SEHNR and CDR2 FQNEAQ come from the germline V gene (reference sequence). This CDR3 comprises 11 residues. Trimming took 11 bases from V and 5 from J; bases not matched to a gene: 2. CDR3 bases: TGTGCCGGGGGGGAGACCGGGGAGCTGTTTTTT. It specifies CAGGETGELFF.

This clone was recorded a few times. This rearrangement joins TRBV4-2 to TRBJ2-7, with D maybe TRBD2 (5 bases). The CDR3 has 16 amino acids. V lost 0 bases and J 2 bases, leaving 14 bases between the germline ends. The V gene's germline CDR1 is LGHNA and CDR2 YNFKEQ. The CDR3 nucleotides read TGTGCCAGCAGCCAAGATTGGTCTTTTAGCGCCTACGAGCAGTACTTC. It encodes CASSQDWSFSAYEQYF.

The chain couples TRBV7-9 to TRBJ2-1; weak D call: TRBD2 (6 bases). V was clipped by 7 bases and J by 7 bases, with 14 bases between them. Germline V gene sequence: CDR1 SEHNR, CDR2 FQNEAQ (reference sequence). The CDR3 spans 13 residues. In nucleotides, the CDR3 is TGTGCCAGCACCAAATCTGGGGGGAATGAGCAGTTCTTC. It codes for CASTKSGGNEQFF.

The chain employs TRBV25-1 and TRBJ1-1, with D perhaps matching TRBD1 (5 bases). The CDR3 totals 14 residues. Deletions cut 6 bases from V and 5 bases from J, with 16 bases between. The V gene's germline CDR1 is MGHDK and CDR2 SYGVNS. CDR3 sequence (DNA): TGTGCCAGCAGCTCAAGGGGCGGGGGGACTGAAGCTTTCTTT. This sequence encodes CASSSRGGGTEAFF.

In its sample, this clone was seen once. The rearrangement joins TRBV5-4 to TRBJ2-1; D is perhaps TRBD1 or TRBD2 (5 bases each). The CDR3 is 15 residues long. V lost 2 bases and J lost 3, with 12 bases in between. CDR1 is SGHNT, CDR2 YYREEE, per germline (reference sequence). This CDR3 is CASSFGLGDYNEQFF. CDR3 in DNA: TGTGCCAGCAGCTTCGGCTTGGGGGACTACAATGAGCAGTTCTTC. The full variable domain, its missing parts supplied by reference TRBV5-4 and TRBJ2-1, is ETGVTQSPTHLIKTRGQQVTLRCSSQSGHNTVSWYQQALGQGPQFIFQYYREEENGRGNFPPRFSGLQFPNYSSELNVNALELDDSALYLCASSFGLGDYNEQFFGPGTRLTVL.

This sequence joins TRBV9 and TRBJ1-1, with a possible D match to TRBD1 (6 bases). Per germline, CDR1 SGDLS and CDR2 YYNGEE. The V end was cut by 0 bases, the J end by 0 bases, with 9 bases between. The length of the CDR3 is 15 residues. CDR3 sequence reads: CASSVGTAMNTEAFF. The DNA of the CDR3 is TGTGCCAGCAGCGTAGGGACAGCCATGAACACTGAAGCTTTCTTT.

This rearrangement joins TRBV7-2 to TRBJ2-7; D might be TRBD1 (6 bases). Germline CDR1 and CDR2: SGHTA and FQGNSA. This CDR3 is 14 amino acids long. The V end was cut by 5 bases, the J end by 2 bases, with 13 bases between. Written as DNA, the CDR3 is TGTGCCAGCAGCGGACAGACAGGCCCCTACGAGCAGTACTTC. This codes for CASSGQTGPYEQYF.

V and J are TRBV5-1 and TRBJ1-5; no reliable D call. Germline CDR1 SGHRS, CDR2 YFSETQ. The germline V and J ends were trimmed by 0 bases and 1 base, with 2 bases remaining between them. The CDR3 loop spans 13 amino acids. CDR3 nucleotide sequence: TGCGCCAGCAGCTTGGGCAGCAATCAGCCCCAGCATTTT. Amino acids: CASSLGSNQPQHF.

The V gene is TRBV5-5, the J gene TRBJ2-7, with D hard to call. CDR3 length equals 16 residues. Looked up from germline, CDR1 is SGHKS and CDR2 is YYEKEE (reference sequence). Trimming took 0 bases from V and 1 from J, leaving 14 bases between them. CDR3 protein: CASSLVSPIPSYEQYF. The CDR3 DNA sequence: TGTGCCAGCAGCTTGGTATCACCGATACCATCCTACGAGCAGTACTTC.

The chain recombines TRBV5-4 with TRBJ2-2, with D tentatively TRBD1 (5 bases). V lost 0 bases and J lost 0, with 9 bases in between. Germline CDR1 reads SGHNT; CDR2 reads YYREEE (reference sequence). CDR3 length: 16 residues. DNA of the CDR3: TGTGCCAGCAGCTTGGATGGGGCTACGAACACCGGGGAGCTGTTTTTT. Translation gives CASSLDGATNTGELFF.

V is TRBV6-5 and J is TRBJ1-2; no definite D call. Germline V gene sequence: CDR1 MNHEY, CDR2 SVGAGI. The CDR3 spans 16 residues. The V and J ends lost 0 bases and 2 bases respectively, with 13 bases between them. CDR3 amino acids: CASSYSHSLPNYGYTF. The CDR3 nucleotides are TGTGCCAGCAGTTACTCCCACAGCCTCCCGAACTATGGCTACACCTTC.

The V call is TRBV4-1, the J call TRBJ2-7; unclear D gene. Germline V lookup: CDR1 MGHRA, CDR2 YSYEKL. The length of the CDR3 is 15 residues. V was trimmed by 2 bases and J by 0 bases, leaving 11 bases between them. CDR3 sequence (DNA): TGCGCCAGCAGCCAAATTGGAGACGTCTCCTACGAGCAGTACTTC. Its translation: CASSQIGDVSYEQYF.

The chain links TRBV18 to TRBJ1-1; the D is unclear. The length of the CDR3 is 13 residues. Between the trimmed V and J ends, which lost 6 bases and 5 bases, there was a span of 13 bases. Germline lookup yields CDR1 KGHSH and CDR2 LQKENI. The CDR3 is CASSASLDTEAFF. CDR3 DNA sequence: TGTGCCAGCTCGGCCAGTTTGGATACTGAAGCTTTCTTT. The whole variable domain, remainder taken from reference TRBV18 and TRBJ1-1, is NAGVMQNPRHLVRRRGQEARLRCSPMKGHSHVYWYRQLPEEGLKFMVYLQKENIIDESGMPKERFSAEFPKEGPSILRIQQVVRGDSAAYFCASSASLDTEAFFGQGTRLTVV.

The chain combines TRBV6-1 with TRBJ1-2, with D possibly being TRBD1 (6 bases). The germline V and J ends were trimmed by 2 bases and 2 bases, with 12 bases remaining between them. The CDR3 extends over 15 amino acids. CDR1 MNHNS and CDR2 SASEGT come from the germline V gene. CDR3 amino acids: CASSEMAGANYGYTF. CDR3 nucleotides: TGTGCCAGCAGTGAAATGGCAGGGGCCAACTATGGCTACACCTTC.

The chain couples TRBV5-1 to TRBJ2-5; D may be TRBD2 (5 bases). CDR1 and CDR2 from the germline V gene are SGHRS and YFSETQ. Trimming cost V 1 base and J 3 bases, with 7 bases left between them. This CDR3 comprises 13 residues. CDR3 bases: TGCGCCAGCAGCTTGATGGGAGAAGAGACCCAGTACTTC. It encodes CASSLMGEETQYF.

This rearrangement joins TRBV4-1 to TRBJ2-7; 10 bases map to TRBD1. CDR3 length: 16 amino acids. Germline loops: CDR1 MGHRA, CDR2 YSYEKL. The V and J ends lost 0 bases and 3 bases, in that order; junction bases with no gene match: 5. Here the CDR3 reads CASSQDSTGGFYEQYF. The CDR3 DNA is TGCGCCAGCAGCCAAGATTCGACAGGGGGCTTCTACGAGCAGTACTTC.